Listed below are T cell receptor beta chains from one sample, sequenced in a study of CD8 T cells in ankylosing spondylitis. TCRdb reanalysed the 5' RACE reads using MiXCR and keeps one entry per CDR3 protein. The data show roughly 490,000 distinct CDR3 sequences, about 5% seen once. Sequencing was performed on blood, either unsorted or a sorted T cell fraction (not recorded which). These receptors came from a male donor with ankylosing spondylitis. The CDR3 runs from the conserved cysteine through the conserved F or W. Each record gives: V gene, D gene, J gene, CDR3 length, CDR3 protein. The D gene is left open where the match is weak.

>TRBV7-9|-|TRBJ2-3|17
CASSLGRTETSTDTQYF
>TRBV5-1|-|TRBJ2-5|11
CASSGWETQYF
>TRBV7-2|TRBD2|TRBJ2-7|16
CASSVGNGGAAYEQYF
>TRBV29-1|-|TRBJ2-7|12
CSVLSPAYEQYF
>TRBV28|-|TRBJ2-7|13
CATCPGGPYEQYF
>TRBV29-1|TRBD1|TRBJ1-2|14
CSVDPFRQGAGYTF
>TRBV9|TRBD1|TRBJ2-1|15
CASSAGQGPYNEQFF
>TRBV10-2|-|TRBJ1-1|15
CASRVDIYMNTEAFF
>TRBV7-9|-|TRBJ1-5|14
CASSIVGRGQPQHF
>TRBV20-1|-|TRBJ2-7|14
CSADSSLRAYEQYF
>TRBV7-2|-|TRBJ1-3|15
CASSLERATRNTIYF
>TRBV5-1|-|TRBJ2-7|15
CASSLEGPAGSEQYF
>TRBV10-3|-|TRBJ2-7|11
CATGGGVEQYF
>TRBV21-1|-|TRBJ2-7|16
CASRSYRGVGPGEQYF
>TRBV20-1|-|TRBJ2-1|16
CCASRGPSSYYNEQFF
>TRBV7-9|-|TRBJ2-3|13
CASSFKVTDTQYF
>TRBV5-1|TRBD1|TRBJ2-4|14
CASSSQGRENIQYF
>TRBV6-2/TRBV6-3|TRBD1|TRBJ2-7|13
CASVRDSSYEQYF
>TRBV29-1|TRBD2|TRBJ2-7|13
CSVAGLASYEQYF
>TRBV4-1|-|TRBJ2-1|18
CASSQVMGERSSYNEQFF
>TRBV28|TRBD1|TRBJ2-7|16
CASSLSDFRGHQEQYF
>TRBV20-1|-|TRBJ2-5|13
CSASNTIWETQYF
>TRBV7-9|TRBD2|TRBJ2-4|14
CASSRGTSAGIQYF
>TRBV7-9|-|TRBJ2-6|16
CASTTLRGRGANVLTF
>TRBV5-1|-|TRBJ2-7|15
CASSYGPRHSYEQYF
>TRBV4-3|TRBD1|TRBJ2-6|19
CASSHLAGTGGSGANVLTF
>TRBV27|-|TRBJ2-1|14
CASSRGGENNEQFF
>TRBV6-1|-|TRBJ2-1|14
CASVKGPSYNEQFF
>TRBV20-1|TRBD1|TRBJ1-2|13
CSARGDRGEGYTF
>TRBV11-3|-|TRBJ2-2|14
CASSSGGHTGELFF
>TRBV24-1|TRBD1|TRBJ1-5|14
CATRSGQPNQPQHF
>TRBV28|TRBD1|TRBJ2-7|15
CASSSGQVGVPRGYF
>TRBV2|-|TRBJ2-5|15
CASSREGGGQETQYF
>TRBV20-1|-|TRBJ2-3|13
CSARIPSTDTQYF
>TRBV27|-|TRBJ1-1|12
CASRNRVTEAFF
>TRBV29-1|TRBD2|TRBJ2-3|13
CSVGLAGADTQYF
>TRBV10-3|-|TRBJ2-1|14
CAISESQSYNEQFF
>TRBV7-2|-|TRBJ2-5|14
CASVRGGAEETQYF
>TRBV5-1|-|TRBJ1-2|14
CASSLRQAGLADTF
>TRBV4-2|-|TRBJ2-3|14
CASSQGTVADTQYF
>TRBV20-1|-|TRBJ2-5|14
CSARDLWRKETQYF
>TRBV20-1|TRBD2|TRBJ2-3|16
CSASAASGRAGDTQYF
>TRBV10-3|-|TRBJ2-3|14
CAINGPPSADTQYF
>TRBV11-2|-|TRBJ2-1|13
CASSLAIYNEQFF
>TRBV20-1|-|TRBJ1-2|17
CSARDFGPVTMGDGYTF
>TRBV12-3/TRBV12-4|-|TRBJ2-7|15
CASSLAGRETPEQYF
>TRBV20-1|TRBD2|TRBJ2-7|14
CSARDRGTSGEQYF
>TRBV4-3|TRBD1|TRBJ2-7|16
CASAGVGGQGEDEQYF
>TRBV7-9|-|TRBJ2-1|14
CASSSPLRMDEQFF
>TRBV5-1|-|TRBJ2-3|13
CASSYGATDTQYF